This TCR beta chain was observed in a study of cytotoxic CD8 clonotypes in ibrutinib-treated CLL (dated by TCRdb to the early 2020s). About the investigation overall: The cohort included roughly 15 treatment-naive and under 13 relapsed/refractory patients; roughly 17 were IGHV unmutated. Longitudinal samples were available for about 30% of the roughly 90 trial participants. Responses were partial in about 25 patients and complete in 2; after median around 66 months follow-up, roughly 14 stayed in remission and 12 progressed. On average, each sample yielded 270,000 or so productive templates and over 90,000 productive rearrangements. Response samples were obtained after a median of approximately twelve months of treatment, with a range of about 6 to 40 months. Cryopreserved peripheral blood mononuclear cells were collected before treatment, at response, and at either disease progression or sustained remission. All remission and progressive disease samples were collected while patients were still receiving ibrutinib.

The study at large found these results: Public clonotypes were found to be uncommon and were observed to contract or remain stable during treatment; the increase in clonality was shown to reflect expansion of private clonotypes at ibrutinib response. At ibrutinib response clonality went up, during sustained remission it held steady, and at progression it dropped back toward baseline. Baseline clonality was found to be higher than that of age-matched healthy donors and was strongly correlated with circulating CD8+ T-cell counts. Lymph node repertoires were not examined, and the timing of sampling was not matched between patients in sustained remission and those whose disease progressed.

The CDR3 measures 16 amino acids from cysteine to phenylalanine. This entry keeps only the CDR3 DNA: 48 bases, framed from base 1. From a lookup of the germline V gene, CDR1 and CDR2 are MRHNA and SNTAGT. At the junction V is shortened by 4 bases and J by 4 bases; bases outside the gene matches: 9. Sample time point, as interpreted from the label and publication: 12 months on ibrutinib. For TCR beta library preparation, roughly 2 micrograms of genomic DNA were extracted from the cryopreserved PBMCs. Longitudinal blood samples from CLL patients receiving ibrutinib monotherapy were subjected to high-throughput TCR beta sequencing. The patients took part in an open-label, single-center phase 2 trial of ibrutinib monotherapy. Remarks on this clone: Its specific antigen is unknown. No base quality information exists; no much larger clone differs at one position.

Each clonotype received, on average, 10x coverage in deep resolution sequencing performed on a MiSeq, where the target depth lay between 1 in 1 million and 1 in 200,000 T cells. The immunoSEQ hsTCRB Kit was used to generate the TCR beta libraries. The authors processed their data as follows. The data were analyzed with ImmunoSEQ Analyzer and ImmunoSEQ Data Assistant, and V, D and J gene assignments followed IMGT definitions. Clonality, which ranges from 0 to 1, was calculated as one minus the normalized Shannon entropy of productive rearrangement frequencies. Only overrepresented clonotypes making up at least 0.05% of the repertoire of each patient were included in the public clonotype analysis. About a dozen age-matched healthy donor repertoires from immuneACCESS served as clonality controls. TCRdb carries this immuneACCESS record with in-frame sequences only. Its versions omit some clonotypes, under half of them owing to an unresolved V gene in the studies checked, with the rest unexplained. That table furnishes V, J and clone size, whereas the DNA furnished D and trimming. Within this sample are approximately 150,000 clones, with approximately 80% of them counted one time only. The top ten hold around 30% of the sample.

This TCR came from a human donor with chronic lymphocytic leukemia. The chain uses TRBV6-4 and TRBJ2-1, with 8 junctional bases fitting TRBD2. The material was PBMCs, obtained after 12 months of ibrutinib treatment. The sequenced DNA: TGTGCCAGCAGTGTTGTCTCGAGCGGGGGATACAATGAGCAGTTCTTC. Protein translation: CASSVVSSGGYNEQFF.